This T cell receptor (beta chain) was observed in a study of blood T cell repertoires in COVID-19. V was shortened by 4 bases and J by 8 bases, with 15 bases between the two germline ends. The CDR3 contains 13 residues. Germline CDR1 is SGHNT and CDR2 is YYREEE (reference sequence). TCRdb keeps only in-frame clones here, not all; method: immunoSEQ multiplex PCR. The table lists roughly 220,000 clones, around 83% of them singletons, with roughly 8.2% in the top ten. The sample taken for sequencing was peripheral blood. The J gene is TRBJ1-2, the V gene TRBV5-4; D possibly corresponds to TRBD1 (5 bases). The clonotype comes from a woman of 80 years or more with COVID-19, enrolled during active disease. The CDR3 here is CASSQGVRWGYTF. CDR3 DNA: TGTGCCAGCAGCCAAGGGGTTCGGTGGGGCTACACCTTC.